At least ten counts were recorded for the clone carrying this T cell receptor beta chain. Its antigen is currently unknown. The data were obtained in a study of T cell repertoires in cytomegalovirus infection. About the study: Newly reported HLA-C-restricted and thoroughly characterized HLA-B-restricted CMV epitopes were employed.

Study-level findings and limits: The study found HLA-C-restricted CMV-specific TCR beta clonotypes dominating the ex vivo response.

TCRdb processed the reads anew with MiXCR; each CDR3 protein has one entry. The data contain approximately 730,000 distinct CDR3 sequences, roughly 30% of them seen just once; the ten biggest clones take up about 20%. There are 17 residues in the CDR3. The ends were cut back, 1 base at V and 6 bases at J, with 21 bases in the middle. CDR1 is SGHVS and CDR2 is FQNEAQ in the germline V gene. This clonotype originated in a human donor in good health (CMV status not recorded). Some clones in this sample may be carry-over from other donors' samples. The material was cultured PBMCs, obtained from culture after CMV antigen stimulation. The chain has TRBV7-8 and TRBJ1-1; D not resolved. For the CDR3, the DNA is TGTGCCAGCAGCTTAGTACTCCCCTTTGGGGTTCGGGCTGAAGCTTTCTTT. The encoded protein is CASSLVLPFGVRAEAFF.